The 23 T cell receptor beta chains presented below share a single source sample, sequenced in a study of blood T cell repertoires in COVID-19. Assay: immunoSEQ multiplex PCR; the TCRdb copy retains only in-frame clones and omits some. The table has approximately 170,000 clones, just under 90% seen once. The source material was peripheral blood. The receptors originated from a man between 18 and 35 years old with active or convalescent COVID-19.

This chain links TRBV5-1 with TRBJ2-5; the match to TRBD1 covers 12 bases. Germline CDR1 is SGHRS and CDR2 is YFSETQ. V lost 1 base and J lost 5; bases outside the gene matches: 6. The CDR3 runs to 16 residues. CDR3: CASSLTPGQGAETQYF. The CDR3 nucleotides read TGCGCCAGCAGCTTGACTCCGGGACAGGGGGCGGAGACCCAGTACTTC.

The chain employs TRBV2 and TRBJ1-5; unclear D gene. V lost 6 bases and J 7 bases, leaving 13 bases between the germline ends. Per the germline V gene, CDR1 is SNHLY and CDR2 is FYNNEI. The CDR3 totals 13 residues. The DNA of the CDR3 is TGTGCCAGCAGCAAAGAGGGCGACCAGCCCCAGCATTTT. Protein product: CASSKEGDQPQHF.

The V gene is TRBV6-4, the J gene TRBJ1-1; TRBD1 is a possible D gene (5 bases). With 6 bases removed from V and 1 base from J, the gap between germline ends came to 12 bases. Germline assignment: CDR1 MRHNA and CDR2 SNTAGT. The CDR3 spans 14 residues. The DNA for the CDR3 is TGTGCCAGCAGCCGCGACAGAACGAACACTGAAGCTTTCTTT. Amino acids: CASSRDRTNTEAFF.

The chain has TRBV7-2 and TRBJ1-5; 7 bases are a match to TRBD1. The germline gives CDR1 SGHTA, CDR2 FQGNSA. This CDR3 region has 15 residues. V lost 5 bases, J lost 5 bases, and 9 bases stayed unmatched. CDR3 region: CASSTGQGGDQPQHF. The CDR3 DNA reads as TGTGCCAGCAGCACGGGGCAGGGGGGAGATCAGCCCCAGCATTTT.

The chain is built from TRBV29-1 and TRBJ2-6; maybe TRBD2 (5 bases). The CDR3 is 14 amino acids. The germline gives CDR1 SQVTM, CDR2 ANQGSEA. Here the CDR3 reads CTTRRVNGANVLTF. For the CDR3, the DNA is TGCACCACCCGGCGGGTTAATGGGGCCAACGTCCTGACTTTC.

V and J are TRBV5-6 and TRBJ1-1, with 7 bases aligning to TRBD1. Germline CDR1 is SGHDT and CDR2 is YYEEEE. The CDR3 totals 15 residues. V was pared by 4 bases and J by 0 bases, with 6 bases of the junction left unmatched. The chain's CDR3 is CASSGEQGMNTEAFF. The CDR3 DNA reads TGTGCCAGCAGCGGTGAACAGGGGATGAACACTGAAGCTTTCTTT.

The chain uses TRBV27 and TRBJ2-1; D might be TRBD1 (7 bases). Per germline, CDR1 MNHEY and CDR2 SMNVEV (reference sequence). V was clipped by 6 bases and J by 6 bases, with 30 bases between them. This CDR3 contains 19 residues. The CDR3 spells CASRWTGLERATESNEQFF. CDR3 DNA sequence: TGTGCCAGCAGATGGACAGGTCTGGAGCGGGCCACAGAAAGCAATGAGCAGTTCTTC.

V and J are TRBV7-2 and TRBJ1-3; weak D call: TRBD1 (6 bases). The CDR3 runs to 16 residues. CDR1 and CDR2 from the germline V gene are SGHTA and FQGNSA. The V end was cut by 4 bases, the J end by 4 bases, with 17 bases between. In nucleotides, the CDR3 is TGTGCCAGCAGCTATGTTATGGGGGCGGAAGGAAACACCATATATTTT. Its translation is CASSYVMGAEGNTIYF.

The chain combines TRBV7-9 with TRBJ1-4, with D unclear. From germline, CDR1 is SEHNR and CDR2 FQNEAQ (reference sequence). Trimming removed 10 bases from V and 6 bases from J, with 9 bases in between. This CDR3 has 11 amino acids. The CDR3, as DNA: TGTGCCACCGGGAGAGATGAAAAACTGTTTTTT. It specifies CATGRDEKLFF. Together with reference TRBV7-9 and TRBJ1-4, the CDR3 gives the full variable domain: DTGVSQNPRHKITKRGQNVTFRCDPISEHNRLYWYRQTLGQGPEFLTYFQNEAQLEKSRLLSDRFSAERPKGSFSTLEIQRTEQGDSAMYLCATGRDEKLFFGSGTQLSVL.

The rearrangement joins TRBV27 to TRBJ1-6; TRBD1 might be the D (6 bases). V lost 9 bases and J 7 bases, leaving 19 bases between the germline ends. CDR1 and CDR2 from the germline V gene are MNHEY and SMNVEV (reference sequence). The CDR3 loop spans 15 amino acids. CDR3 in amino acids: CARTGPRSPNSPLHF. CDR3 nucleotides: TGTGCCAGGACAGGTCCCCGGTCACCCAATTCACCCCTCCACTTT.

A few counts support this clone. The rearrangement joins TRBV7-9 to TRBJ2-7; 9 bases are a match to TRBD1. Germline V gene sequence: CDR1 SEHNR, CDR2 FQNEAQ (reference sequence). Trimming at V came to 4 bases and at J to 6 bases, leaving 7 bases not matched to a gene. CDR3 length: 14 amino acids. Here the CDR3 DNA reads TGTGCCAGCAGCTCCGGGACAGGGTACGGCGAGCAGTACTTC. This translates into CASSSGTGYGEQYF. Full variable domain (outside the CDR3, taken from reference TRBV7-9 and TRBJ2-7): DTGVSQNPRHKITKRGQNVTFRCDPISEHNRLYWYRQTLGQGPEFLTYFQNEAQLEKSRLLSDRFSAERPKGSFSTLEIQRTEQGDSAMYLCASSSGTGYGEQYFGPGTRLTVT.

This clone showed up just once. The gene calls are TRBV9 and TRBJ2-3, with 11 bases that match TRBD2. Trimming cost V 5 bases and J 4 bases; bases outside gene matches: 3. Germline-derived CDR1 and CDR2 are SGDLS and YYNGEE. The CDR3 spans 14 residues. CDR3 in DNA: TGTGCCAGCAGTACTAGCGGGAGCCCAGATACGCAGTATTTT. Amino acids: CASSTSGSPDTQYF.

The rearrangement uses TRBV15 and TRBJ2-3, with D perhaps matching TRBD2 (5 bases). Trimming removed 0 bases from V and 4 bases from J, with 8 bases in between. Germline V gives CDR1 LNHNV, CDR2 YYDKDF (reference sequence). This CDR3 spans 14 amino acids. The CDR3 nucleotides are TGTGCCACCAGCAGAGAGTGGCGGGCAGATACGCAGTATTTT. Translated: CATSREWRADTQYF. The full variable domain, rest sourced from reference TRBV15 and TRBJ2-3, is DAMVIQNPRYQVTQFGKPVTLSCSQTLNHNVMYWYQQKSSQAPKLLFHYYDKDFNNEADTPDNFQSRRPNTSFCFLDIRSPGLGDTAMYLCATSREWRADTQYFGPGTRLTVL.

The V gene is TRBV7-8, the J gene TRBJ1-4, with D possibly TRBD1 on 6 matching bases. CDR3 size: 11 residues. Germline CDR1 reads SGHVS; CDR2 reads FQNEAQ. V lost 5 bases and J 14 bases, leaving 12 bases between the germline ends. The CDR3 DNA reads TGTGCCAGCAGCGCGACAGGTTCGCTGTTTTTT. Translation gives CASSATGSLFF. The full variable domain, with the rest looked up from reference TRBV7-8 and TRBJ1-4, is GAGVSQSPRYKVAKRGQDVALRCDPISGHVSLFWYQQALGQGPEFLTYFQNEAQLDKSGLPSDRFFAERPEGSVSTLKIQRTQQEDSAVYLCASSATGSLFFGSGTQLSVL.

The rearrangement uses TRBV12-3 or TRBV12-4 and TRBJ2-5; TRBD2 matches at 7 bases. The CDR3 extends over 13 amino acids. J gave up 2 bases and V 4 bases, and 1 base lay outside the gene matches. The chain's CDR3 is CASSWRGQETQYF. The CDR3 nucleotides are TGTGCCAGCAGTTGGCGGGGGCAAGAGACCCAGTACTTC.

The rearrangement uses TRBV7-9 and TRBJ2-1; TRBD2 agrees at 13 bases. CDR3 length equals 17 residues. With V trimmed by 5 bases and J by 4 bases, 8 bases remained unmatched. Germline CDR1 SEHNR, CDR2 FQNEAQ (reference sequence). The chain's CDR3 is CASSPEGLAGYYNEQFF. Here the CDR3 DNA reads TGTGCCAGCAGCCCGGAGGGACTAGCGGGATATTACAATGAGCAGTTCTTC. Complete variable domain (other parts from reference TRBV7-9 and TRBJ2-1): DTGVSQNPRHKITKRGQNVTFRCDPISEHNRLYWYRQTLGQGPEFLTYFQNEAQLEKSRLLSDRFSAERPKGSFSTLEIQRTEQGDSAMYLCASSPEGLAGYYNEQFFGPGTRLTVL.

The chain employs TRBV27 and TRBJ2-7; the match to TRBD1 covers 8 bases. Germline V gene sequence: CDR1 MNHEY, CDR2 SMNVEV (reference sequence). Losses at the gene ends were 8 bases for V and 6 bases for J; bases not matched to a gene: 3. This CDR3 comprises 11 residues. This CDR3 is CASRTGIEQYF. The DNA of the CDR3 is TGTGCCAGCCGGACAGGGATCGAGCAGTACTTC.

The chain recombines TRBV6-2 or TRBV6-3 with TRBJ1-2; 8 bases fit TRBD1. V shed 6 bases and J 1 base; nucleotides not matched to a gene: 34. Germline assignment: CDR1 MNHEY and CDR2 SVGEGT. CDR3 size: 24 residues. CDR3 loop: CASSRPPGQGGEGGAPRVNYGYTF. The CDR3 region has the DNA TGTGCCAGCAGCCGGCCTCCCGGACAGGGCGGAGAGGGGGGTGCCCCTCGGGTTAACTATGGCTACACCTTC.

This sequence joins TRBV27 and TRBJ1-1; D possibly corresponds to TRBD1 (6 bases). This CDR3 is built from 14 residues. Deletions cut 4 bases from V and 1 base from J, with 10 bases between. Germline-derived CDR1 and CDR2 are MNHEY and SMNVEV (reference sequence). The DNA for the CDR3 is TGTGCCAGCAGTTGGGACATCCGGAACACTGAAGCTTTCTTT. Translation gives CASSWDIRNTEAFF.

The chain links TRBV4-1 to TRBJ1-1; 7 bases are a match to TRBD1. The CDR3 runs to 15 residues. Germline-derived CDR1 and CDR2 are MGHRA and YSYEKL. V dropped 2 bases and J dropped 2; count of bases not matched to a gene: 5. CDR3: CASSQFRDRNTEAFF. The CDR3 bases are TGCGCCAGCAGCCAATTCCGGGACAGAAACACTGAAGCTTTCTTT.

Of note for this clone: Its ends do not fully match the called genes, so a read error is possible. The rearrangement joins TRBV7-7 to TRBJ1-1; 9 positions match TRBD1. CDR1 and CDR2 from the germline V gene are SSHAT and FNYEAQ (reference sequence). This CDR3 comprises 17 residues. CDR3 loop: CASSPYGQGKMNTEAFF. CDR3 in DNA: TGTGCTAGCAGCCCATATGGACAGGGGAAAATGAACACTGAAGCTTTCTTT. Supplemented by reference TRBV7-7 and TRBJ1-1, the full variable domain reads GAGVSQSPRYKVTKRGQDVTLRCDPISSHATLYWYQQALGQGPEFLTYFNYEAQPDKSGLPSDRFSAERPEGSISTLTIQRTEQRDSAMYRCASSPYGQGKMNTEAFFGQGTRLTVV.

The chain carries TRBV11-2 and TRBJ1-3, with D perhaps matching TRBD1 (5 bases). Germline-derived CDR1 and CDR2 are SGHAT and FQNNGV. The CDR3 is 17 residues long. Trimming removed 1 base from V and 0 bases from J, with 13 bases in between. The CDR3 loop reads CASSLAGGDVSGNTIYF. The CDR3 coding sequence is TGTGCCAGCAGCTTAGCAGGCGGGGACGTCTCTGGAAACACCATATATTTT.

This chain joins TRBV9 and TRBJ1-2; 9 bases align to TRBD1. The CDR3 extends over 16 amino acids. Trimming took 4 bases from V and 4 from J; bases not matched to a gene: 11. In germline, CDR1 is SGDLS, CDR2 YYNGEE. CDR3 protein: CASSLRRTGASYGYTF. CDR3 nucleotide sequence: TGTGCCAGCAGCTTGAGAAGGACAGGGGCAAGCTATGGCTACACCTTC.